A selection of T cell receptor beta chains follows, all from one sample in a study of T cell repertoires in cytomegalovirus infection. These receptors' targets are unknown. TCRdb analysed the reads with MiXCR anew, one entry per CDR3 protein. The sample consists of 200,000 to 250,000 distinct CDR3 sequences, around 40% of them appearing once. The sequencing used CD8+ T cells from cultured PBMCs, collected from culture after CMV antigen stimulation. The receptors come from a human donor in good health (CMV status not recorded). Some clones in this sample may be carry-over from other donors' samples. CDR3s include the opening cysteine and the closing phenylalanine or tryptophan. Clone size is stated in some rows and not others, as once, few, many or a class when expanded.

v_call clone_size cdr3_aa
TRBV9 few CASSVVADSNEKLFF
TRBV27 NA CASSLYSSYNEQFF
TRBV7-4 few CASSLARQGTQYF
TRBV14 few CASSQDPPAGVDTQYF
TRBV11-2 NA CASSLDLLQSYNEQFF
TRBV14 NA CASSQDLEGTSGRTSNEQFF
TRBV4-1 few CASSQGLNRGPAFF
TRBV11-2 few CASSSALAGAYQETQYF
TRBV7-2 many CASSLSGGVSTDTQYF
TRBV10-3 NA CAIRPRLAGDGDNEQFF
TRBV7-9 NA CASSRQGNEAFF
TRBV27 NA CASSNGAYREQFF
TRBV20-1 NA CSARERTSGRYGVGGNIQYF
TRBV19 once CASSIEGLAEMNEQFF
TRBV7-9 NA CASSPGQGIITGELFF
TRBV7-9 NA CASSFLGSGERDTQYF